The subject of this entry is one TCR beta chain. The data derive from a study of blood T cell repertoires in COVID-19. Study as a whole: Researchers got acute and convalescent COVID-19 samples from the United States, Italy and Spain. Sources were T cells, B-cell-depleted T cells, or PBMCs; the material itself was cDNA or gDNA.

Original methodology: Amplified reference gene primers provided the basis for estimating nucleated cell counts. TCRdb keeps only in-frame clones here, not all; method: immunoSEQ multiplex PCR. For V, J and clone size, that table is used; D and trimming come from the DNA. The sample records fewer than 150,000 clones, 71% being singletons. The sequenced material came from peripheral blood. The origin of this receptor is a human donor with acute or convalescent COVID-19. The donor label of this sample is uncertain.

The CDR3 sequence: CASSISGAGETQYF. CDR3 nucleotides: TGTGCCAGCAGCATTAGCGGGGCGGGAGAGACCCAGTACTTC. The chain couples TRBV7-9 to TRBJ2-5; 8 nucleotides agree with TRBD2. Looked up from germline, CDR1 is SEHNR and CDR2 is FQNEAQ (reference sequence). The CDR3 length is 14 residues. Unmatched junction bases numbered 6, after V lost 5 bases and J lost 4 bases.